This T cell receptor beta chain was observed in a study of blood T cells in healthy people across ages. Study at large: Per every two T cells, about one barcoded beta molecule was captured by template switching. The study's findings and limits: TCR beta diversity tracked closely with naive T cell percentage.

Then a second PCR, running about 6 to 12 cycles, was carried out with a sample-barcoded 5' primer and a J-beta primer mix. Each TCR beta cDNA got a 12-nucleotide random molecular identifier. MiXCR, run by TCRdb on the 5' RACE reads, gives a single entry per CDR3 protein. The sample records approximately 690,000 distinct CDR3 sequences, around two fifths being singletons. With 2 bases removed from V and 5 bases from J, the gap between germline ends came to 16 bases. This CDR3 has 15 residues. Germline CDR1 reads SGHTA; CDR2 reads FQGNSA. This clonotype was detected ten times or more. Its specificity is not known. Researchers collected ten milliliters of peripheral blood from every single donor.

This TCR was recovered from a man older than 75 in good health. This sequence joins TRBV7-2 and TRBJ2-7; D is ambiguous. Material: blood. As DNA, the CDR3 is TGTGCCAGCAGCTTAAGGATGGGGTCCTACCACGAGCAGTACTTC. As protein: CASSLRMGSYHEQYF.